This T cell receptor beta chain was recovered during a study of early T cells in non-severe SARS-CoV-2 infection. As for the study in general: With bulk RNA from unsorted whole blood as input, sequencing yielded unpaired chains. General study points: Lookups in VDJdb leaned toward anti-spike CD8 responses and missed private and CD4 specificities.

The CDR3 has 14 amino acids. V lost 2 bases, J lost 6 bases, and 13 bases lay in between. Attachment of unique molecular identifiers to individual cDNA molecules was performed. TCRdb independently ran MiXCR on the 5' RACE reads; one entry per CDR3 protein. The sample yields some 30,000 distinct CDR3 sequences, 3.5% to 5.5% seen once. A remark on this clonotype: Antigen unknown.

This receptor was obtained from an adult who was a healthcare worker with PCR-confirmed SARS-CoV-2 infection or an uninfected control (not recorded which). Sequenced material: whole blood, taken at baseline. V gene TRBV12-3 or TRBV12-4 combines with J gene TRBJ1-1; D might be TRBD1 (5 bases). In DNA form, the CDR3 reads TGTGCCAGCAGTTTACAGGGCCAGGAGGCTGAAGCTTTCTTT. It yields the protein CASSLQGQEAEAFF.